Shown below are 19 T cell receptor beta chains from a single sample sequenced in a study of blood T cell repertoires in COVID-19. Profiling relied on immunoSEQ multiplex PCR, and the TCRdb table lists in-frame clones only, not all of them. The data show more than 200,000 clones, about 82% seen once. Sample: peripheral blood. The receptors derive from a woman over 75 with acute or convalescent COVID-19.

The chain uses TRBV6-6 and TRBJ2-7, with 10 positions matching TRBD1. This CDR3 region has 17 residues. The germline gives CDR1 MNHNY, CDR2 SVGAGI (reference sequence). Trimming cost V 5 bases and J 1 base; bases outside gene matches: 11. Written as DNA, the CDR3 is TGTGCCAGCAGTCCATCCGGGACAGGGGTCCTTTCCTACGAGCAGTACTTC. Its translation is CASSPSGTGVLSYEQYF.

J is TRBJ2-2 and V is TRBV27; D possibly corresponds to TRBD1 (5 bases). This CDR3 is 15 amino acids long. V was trimmed by 2 bases and J by 2 bases, leaving 9 bases between them. Germline CDR1 and CDR2: MNHEY and SMNVEV (reference sequence). The CDR3 protein is CASSLGALNTGELFF. For the CDR3, the DNA is TGTGCCAGCAGTTTAGGGGCCCTTAACACCGGGGAGCTGTTTTTT.

The rearrangement links TRBV12-3 or TRBV12-4 to TRBJ2-5; 7 bases line up with TRBD2. This CDR3 spans 13 amino acids. The V and J ends lost 4 bases and 3 bases, in that order; junction bases with no gene match: 2. The CDR3 protein is CASSSGTKETQYF. CDR3 coding DNA: TGTGCCAGCAGTTCCGGGACTAAAGAGACCCAGTACTTC.

In DNA, the CDR3 is TGTGCCACATCAGCGGGCTCCTACAATGAGCAGTTCTTC. This sequence encodes CATSAGSYNEQFF. This chain links TRBV11-3 with TRBJ2-1, with D perhaps TRBD2 (6 bases). Germline CDR1 SGHNT, CDR2 YENEEA. Trimming removed 10 bases at V and 0 bases at J, with 10 bases between. The CDR3 loop spans 13 amino acids.

This sequence joins TRBV9 and TRBJ2-3; TRBD2 aligns across 9 bases. After removal of 4 bases from V and 4 bases from J, the junction contained 7 bases not matched to a gene. Germline CDR1 is SGDLS and CDR2 is YYNGEE. The CDR3 loop spans 15 amino acids. The DNA for the CDR3 is TGTGCCAGCAGCCCTTTAGCGGGAGTGGCAGATACGCAGTATTTT. Encoded protein: CASSPLAGVADTQYF.

The CDR3 nucleotides are TGTGCCAGCAGCCGGGAGCTGGGCACTGAAGCTTTCTTT. Amino acids: CASSRELGTEAFF. The genes are TRBV14 and TRBJ1-1; D not certain. CDR1 and CDR2 (germline): SGHDN, FVKESK. The V gene lost 4 bases and the J gene lost 4 bases, with 10 bases spanning the gap. This CDR3 spans 13 amino acids.

This clone was counted only a few times. This chain links TRBV30 with TRBJ2-2, with D tentatively TRBD2 (6 bases). Germline lookup yields CDR1 GTSNPN and CDR2 SVGIG (reference sequence). With 3 bases removed from V and 6 bases from J, the gap between germline ends came to 11 bases. The CDR3 runs 13 residues. CDR3 residues: CAWSGGIPGELFF. The CDR3 nucleotides are TGTGCCTGGAGCGGGGGTATTCCCGGGGAGCTGTTTTTT.

The chain combines TRBV5-4 with TRBJ1-6; D is perhaps TRBD1 (5 bases). V was clipped by 2 bases and J by 7 bases, with 10 bases between them. Looked up from germline, CDR1 is SGHNT and CDR2 is YYREEE (reference sequence). CDR3 length: 14 residues. The CDR3 region is CASSLDSLNSPLHF. Here the CDR3 DNA reads TGTGCCAGCAGCTTAGACAGCCTGAATTCACCCCTCCACTTT. Drawing the rest from reference TRBV5-4 and TRBJ1-6, the complete variable domain is ETGVTQSPTHLIKTRGQQVTLRCSSQSGHNTVSWYQQALGQGPQFIFQYYREEENGRGNFPPRFSGLQFPNYSSELNVNALELDDSALYLCASSLDSLNSPLHFGNGTRLTVT.

This clone has only one observation. V usage is TRBV6-6 and J usage is TRBJ1-1, with 9 bases matching TRBD1. The CDR3 is 16 residues long. The V and J ends lost 5 bases and 1 base, in that order; junction bases with no gene match: 8. Looked up from germline, CDR1 is MNHNY and CDR2 is SVGAGI (reference sequence). CDR3: CASSTGGSGSNTEAFF. CDR3 DNA sequence: TGTGCCAGCAGTACAGGGGGCTCGGGCTCGAACACTGAAGCTTTCTTT.

This clone has a single count. This chain uses TRBV6-4 with TRBJ2-1, with 10 bases fitting TRBD2. This CDR3 region has 15 residues. Germline CDR1 MRHNA, CDR2 SNTAGT. Germline trimming cut 5 bases from V and 8 bases from J; bases unmatched to any gene: 9. The CDR3 here is CASSPSGGAFHEQFF. The CDR3 DNA follows: TGTGCCAGCAGTCCTAGCGGGGGCGCCTTCCATGAGCAGTTCTTC.

This sequence joins TRBV19 and TRBJ1-2; 8 nucleotides match TRBD1. V gave up 0 bases and J gave up 7 bases; unmatched junction bases: 4. This CDR3 region has 14 residues. The germline V gene encodes CDR1 LNHDA and CDR2 SQIVND (reference sequence). This CDR3 is CASSIEGRGPGYTF. Here the CDR3 DNA reads TGTGCCAGTAGTATAGAAGGCAGGGGGCCTGGCTACACCTTC.

The chain couples TRBV5-8 to TRBJ2-1, with 7 bases lining up with TRBD2. Trimming cost V 2 bases and J 0 bases; bases outside gene matches: 2. The CDR3 has 15 amino acids. Germline values: CDR1 SGHTS, CDR2 YDEGEE. The CDR3 reads CASSFGGSSYNEQFF. CDR3 DNA sequence: TGTGCCAGCAGCTTCGGCGGGAGCTCCTACAATGAGCAGTTCTTC.

This clone occurred a few times. The chain is built from TRBV3-1 (or the pseudogene TRBV3-2) and TRBJ2-7; TRBD2 aligns across 9 bases. Germline CDR1 is LGHDT and CDR2 is YNNKEL (reference sequence). The junction had 6 bases not matched to a gene; V was cut back by 1 base and J by 2 bases. This CDR3 has 16 amino acids. The CDR3: CASSQVPSGIPYEQYF. CDR3 bases: TGTGCCAGCAGCCAAGTGCCTAGCGGGATACCCTACGAGCAGTACTTC.

V usage is TRBV7-3 and J usage is TRBJ2-3; the match to TRBD2 covers 7 bases. Germline V gene data show CDR1 as SGHTA and CDR2 as FQGTGA. The V and J ends lost 5 bases and 1 base, in that order; junction bases with no gene match: 6. This CDR3 is built from 15 residues. The CDR3 protein is CASSPSGTGTDTQYF. CDR3 nucleotide sequence: TGTGCCAGCAGCCCAAGCGGGACGGGCACAGATACGCAGTATTTT.

The gene calls are TRBV5-1 and TRBJ1-6; 7 bases line up with TRBD1. Looked up from germline, CDR1 is SGHRS and CDR2 is YFSETQ. This CDR3 spans 14 amino acids. V shed 6 bases, J shed 11 bases, and the junction held 11 bases outside the gene matches. The CDR3 nucleotides read TGCGCCAGCACCGCCGGGCAGGGGGAGGCACCCCTCCACTTT. Residues: CASTAGQGEAPLHF.

This chain connects TRBV5-1 to TRBJ2-1; TRBD1 matches 10 bases. Germline-derived CDR1 and CDR2 are SGHRS and YFSETQ. V lost 4 bases, J lost 8 bases, and 6 bases stayed unmatched. There are 14 residues in the CDR3. CDR3 loop: CASSGTGATHEQFF. As DNA, the CDR3 is TGCGCCAGCAGCGGGACAGGGGCCACCCATGAGCAGTTCTTC. Together with reference TRBV5-1 and TRBJ2-1, the CDR3 gives the full variable domain: KAGVTQTPRYLIKTRGQQVTLSCSPISGHRSVSWYQQTPGQGLQFLFEYFSETQRNKGNFPGRFSGRQFSNSRSEMNVSTLELGDSALYLCASSGTGATHEQFFGPGTRLTVL.

This clone was counted once. V and J are TRBV2 and TRBJ1-5; possibly TRBD1 for D (5 bases). V was shortened by 4 bases and J by 9 bases, with 16 bases between the two germline ends. This CDR3 is built from 14 residues. The germline V gene encodes CDR1 SNHLY and CDR2 FYNNEI. The chain's CDR3 is CASSGSGGLGPQHF. The DNA of the CDR3 is TGTGCCAGCAGTGGAAGCGGGGGGTTAGGGCCCCAGCATTTT.

The chain recombines TRBV28 with TRBJ2-7, with TRBD2 matching over 14 bases. The CDR3 extends over 14 amino acids. Trimming at V came to 6 bases and at J to 6 bases, leaving 4 bases not matched to a gene. Germline assignment: CDR1 MDHEN and CDR2 SYDVKM. CDR3 in DNA: TGTGCCAGCAGAAGGACTAGCGGGAGGAGCGAGCAGTACTTC. Translating gives CASRRTSGRSEQYF. The full variable domain, completed using reference TRBV28 and TRBJ2-7, is DVKVTQSSRYLVKRTGEKVFLECVQDMDHENMFWYRQDPGLGLRLIYFSYDVKMKEKGDIPEGYSVSREKKERFSLILESASTNQTSMYLCASRRTSGRSEQYFGPGTRLTVT.

This chain connects TRBV4-3 to TRBJ2-5; 7 nucleotides line up with TRBD2. Germline V gives CDR1 LGHNA, CDR2 YSLEER. This CDR3 spans 15 amino acids. Trimming cost V 4 bases and J 3 bases; bases outside gene matches: 8. The CDR3 is CASSPTGGTEETQYF. In DNA, the CDR3 is TGCGCCAGCAGCCCAACGGGGGGAACAGAAGAGACCCAGTACTTC.